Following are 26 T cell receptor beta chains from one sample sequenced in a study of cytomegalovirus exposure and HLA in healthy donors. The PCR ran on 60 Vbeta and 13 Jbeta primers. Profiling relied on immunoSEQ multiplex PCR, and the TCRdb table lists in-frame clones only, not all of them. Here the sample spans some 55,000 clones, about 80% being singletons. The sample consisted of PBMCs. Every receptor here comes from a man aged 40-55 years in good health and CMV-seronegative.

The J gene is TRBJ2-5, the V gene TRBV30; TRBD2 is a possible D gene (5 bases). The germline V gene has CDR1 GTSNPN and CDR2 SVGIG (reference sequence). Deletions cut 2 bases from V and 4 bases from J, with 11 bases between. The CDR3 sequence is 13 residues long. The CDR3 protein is CAWSFFAGETQYF. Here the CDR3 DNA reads TGTGCCTGGAGTTTTTTTGCGGGAGAGACCCAGTACTTC.

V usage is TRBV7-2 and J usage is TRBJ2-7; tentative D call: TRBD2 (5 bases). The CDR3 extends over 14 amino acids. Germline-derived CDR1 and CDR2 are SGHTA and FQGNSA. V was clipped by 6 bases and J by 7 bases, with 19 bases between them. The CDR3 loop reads CASSPYGPPGEQYF. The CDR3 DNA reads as TGTGCCAGCAGTCCTTACGGACCCCCGGGGGAGCAGTACTTC.

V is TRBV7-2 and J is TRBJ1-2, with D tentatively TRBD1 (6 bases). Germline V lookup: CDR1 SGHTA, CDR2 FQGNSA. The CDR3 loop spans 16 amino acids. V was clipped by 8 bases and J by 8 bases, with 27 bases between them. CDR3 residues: CASSSLQSWTASGYTF. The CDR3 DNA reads TGTGCCAGCTCCTCTTTGCAATCGTGGACAGCTTCCGGCTACACCTTC.

CDR3 coding DNA: TGCAGCGTTGCCCCCATCGACAGTTTCAAAACAGATACGCAGTATTTT. Translation: CSVAPIDSFKTDTQYF. V gene TRBV29-1 combines with J gene TRBJ2-3, with D tentatively TRBD1 (5 bases). The CDR3 consists of 16 residues. V shed 4 bases and J shed 3 bases, with 20 bases lying between them. The germline gives CDR1 SQVTM, CDR2 ANQGSEA.

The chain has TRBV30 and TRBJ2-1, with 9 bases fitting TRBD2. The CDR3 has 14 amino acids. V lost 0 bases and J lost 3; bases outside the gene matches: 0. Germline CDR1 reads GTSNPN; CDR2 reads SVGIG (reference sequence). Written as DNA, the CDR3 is TGTGCCTGGAGTGTTAGCGGGGGCTACAATGAGCAGTTCTTC. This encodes CAWSVSGGYNEQFF.

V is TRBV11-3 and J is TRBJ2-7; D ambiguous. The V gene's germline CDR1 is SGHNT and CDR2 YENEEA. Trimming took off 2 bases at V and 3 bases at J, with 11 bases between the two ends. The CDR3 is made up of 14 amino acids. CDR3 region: CASSLSPSHYEQYF. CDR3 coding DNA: TGTGCCAGCAGCTTATCCCCCAGTCACTACGAGCAGTACTTC. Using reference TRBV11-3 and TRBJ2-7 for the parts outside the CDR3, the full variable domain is EAGVVQSPRYKIIEKKQPVAFWCNPISGHNTLYWYLQNLGQGPELLIRYENEEAVDDSQLPKDRFSAERLKGVDSTLKIQPAELGDSAVYLCASSLSPSHYEQYFGPGTRLTVT.

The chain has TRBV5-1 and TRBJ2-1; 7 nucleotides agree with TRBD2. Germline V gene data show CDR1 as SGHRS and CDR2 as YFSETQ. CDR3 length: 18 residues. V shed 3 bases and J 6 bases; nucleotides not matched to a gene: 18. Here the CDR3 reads CASSWKRLALLSGNEQFF. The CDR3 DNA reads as TGCGCCAGCAGCTGGAAAAGACTAGCCCTGCTCAGTGGCAATGAGCAGTTCTTC.

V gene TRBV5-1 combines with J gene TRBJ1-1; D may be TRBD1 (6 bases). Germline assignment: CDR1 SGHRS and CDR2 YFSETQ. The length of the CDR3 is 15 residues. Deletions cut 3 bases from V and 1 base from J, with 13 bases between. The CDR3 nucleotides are TGCGCCAGCAGCTGGGGGGGGGCTCCGAACACTGAAGCTTTCTTT. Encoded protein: CASSWGGAPNTEAFF.

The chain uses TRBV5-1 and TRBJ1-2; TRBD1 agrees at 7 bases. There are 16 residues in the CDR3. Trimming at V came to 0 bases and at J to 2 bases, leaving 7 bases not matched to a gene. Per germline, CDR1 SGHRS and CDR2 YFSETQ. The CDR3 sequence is CASSLGHTGANYGYTF. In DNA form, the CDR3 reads TGCGCCAGCAGCTTGGGGCATACAGGGGCCAACTATGGCTACACCTTC.

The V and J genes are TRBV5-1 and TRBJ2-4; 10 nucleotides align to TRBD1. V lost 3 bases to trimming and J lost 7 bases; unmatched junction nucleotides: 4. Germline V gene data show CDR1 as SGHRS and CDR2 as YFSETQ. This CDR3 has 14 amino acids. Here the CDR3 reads CASSSGDRGNIQYF. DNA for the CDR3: TGCGCCAGCAGCTCGGGGGACAGGGGTAACATTCAGTACTTC.

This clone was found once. The CDR3 DNA reads TGTGCCAGCAGCTTGGCACGTACTTTCTCTGGGGCCAACGTCCTGACTTTC. Protein: CASSLARTFSGANVLTF. This chain joins TRBV5-8 and TRBJ2-6; D gene uncertain. The germline V gene has CDR1 SGHTS and CDR2 YDEGEE. V was pared by 0 bases and J by 0 bases, with 10 bases between. The CDR3 consists of 17 residues.

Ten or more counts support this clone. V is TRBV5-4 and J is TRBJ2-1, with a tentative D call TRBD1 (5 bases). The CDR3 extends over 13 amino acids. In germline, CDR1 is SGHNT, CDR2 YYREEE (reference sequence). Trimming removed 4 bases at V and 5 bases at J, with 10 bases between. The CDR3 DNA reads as TGTGCCAGCAGCCTGGCGACAGACAATGAGCAGTTCTTC. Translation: CASSLATDNEQFF.

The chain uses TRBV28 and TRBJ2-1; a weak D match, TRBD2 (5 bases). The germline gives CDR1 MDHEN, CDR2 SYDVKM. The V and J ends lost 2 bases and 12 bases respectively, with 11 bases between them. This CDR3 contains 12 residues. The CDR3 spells CASSLGGWWQFF. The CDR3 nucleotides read TGTGCCAGCAGTTTAGGCGGGTGGTGGCAGTTCTTC.

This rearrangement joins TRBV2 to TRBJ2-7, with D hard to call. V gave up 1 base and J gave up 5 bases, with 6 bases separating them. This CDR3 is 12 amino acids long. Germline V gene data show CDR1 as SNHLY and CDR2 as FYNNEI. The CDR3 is CASSEGADEQYF. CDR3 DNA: TGTGCCAGCAGTGAAGGGGCAGACGAGCAGTACTTC. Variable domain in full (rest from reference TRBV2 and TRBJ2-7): EPEVTQTPSHQVTQMGQEVILRCVPISNHLYFYWYRQILGQKVEFLVSFYNNEISEKSEIFDDQFSVERPDGSNFTLKIRSTKLEDSAMYFCASSEGADEQYFGPGTRLTVT.

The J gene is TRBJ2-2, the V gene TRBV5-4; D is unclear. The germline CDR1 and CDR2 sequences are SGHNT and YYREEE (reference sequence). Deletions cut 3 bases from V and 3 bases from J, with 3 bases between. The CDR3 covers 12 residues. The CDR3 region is CASSSYTGELFF. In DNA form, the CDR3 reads TGTGCCAGCAGCTCCTACACCGGGGAGCTGTTTTTT.

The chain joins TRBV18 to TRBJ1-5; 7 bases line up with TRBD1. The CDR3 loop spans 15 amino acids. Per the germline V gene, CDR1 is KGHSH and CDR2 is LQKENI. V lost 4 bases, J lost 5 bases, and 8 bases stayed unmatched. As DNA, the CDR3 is TGTGCCAGCTCACTTCGACAGGGTTTCGATCAGCCCCAGCATTTT. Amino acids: CASSLRQGFDQPQHF.

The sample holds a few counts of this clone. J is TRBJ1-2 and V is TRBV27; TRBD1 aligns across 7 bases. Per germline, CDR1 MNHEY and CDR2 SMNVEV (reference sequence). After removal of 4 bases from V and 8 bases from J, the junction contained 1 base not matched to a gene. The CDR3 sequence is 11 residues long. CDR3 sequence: CASSSGGGYTF. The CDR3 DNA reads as TGTGCCAGCAGTTCAGGGGGAGGCTACACCTTC.

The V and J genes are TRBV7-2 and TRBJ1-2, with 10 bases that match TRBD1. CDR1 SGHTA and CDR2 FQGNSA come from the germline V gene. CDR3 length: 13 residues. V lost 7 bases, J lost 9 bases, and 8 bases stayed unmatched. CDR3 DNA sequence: TGTGCCAGCACGACAGGGGGCATGGATCGCTACACCTTC. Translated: CASTTGGMDRYTF.

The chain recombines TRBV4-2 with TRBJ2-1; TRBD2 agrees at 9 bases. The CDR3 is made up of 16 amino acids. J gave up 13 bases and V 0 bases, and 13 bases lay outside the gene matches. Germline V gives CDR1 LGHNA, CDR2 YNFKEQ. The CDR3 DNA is TGTGCCAGCAGCCAAGAGCGGGGGGGCTCTTTTCCACCTCAGTTCTTC. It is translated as CASSQERGGSFPPQFF.

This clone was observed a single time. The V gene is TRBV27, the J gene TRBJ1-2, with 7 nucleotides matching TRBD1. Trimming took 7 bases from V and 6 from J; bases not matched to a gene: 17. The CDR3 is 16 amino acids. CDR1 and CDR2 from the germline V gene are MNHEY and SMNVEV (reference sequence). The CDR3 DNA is TGTGCCAGCAACCCCAATTACGCAGACAGGGATGATGGCTACACCTTC. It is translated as CASNPNYADRDDGYTF.

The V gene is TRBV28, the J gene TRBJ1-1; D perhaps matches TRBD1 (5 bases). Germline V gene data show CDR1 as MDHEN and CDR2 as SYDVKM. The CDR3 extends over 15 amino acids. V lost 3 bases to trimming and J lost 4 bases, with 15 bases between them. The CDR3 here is CASSFPGPGGTEAFF. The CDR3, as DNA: TGTGCCAGCAGTTTTCCGGGGCCGGGGGGCACTGAAGCTTTCTTT.

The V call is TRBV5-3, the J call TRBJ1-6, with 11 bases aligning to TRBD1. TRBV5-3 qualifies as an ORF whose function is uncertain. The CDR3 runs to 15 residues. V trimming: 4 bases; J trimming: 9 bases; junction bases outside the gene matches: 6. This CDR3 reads CARSQGQGVCSPLHF. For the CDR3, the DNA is TGTGCCAGAAGCCAGGGACAGGGGGTCTGTTCACCCCTCCACTTT.

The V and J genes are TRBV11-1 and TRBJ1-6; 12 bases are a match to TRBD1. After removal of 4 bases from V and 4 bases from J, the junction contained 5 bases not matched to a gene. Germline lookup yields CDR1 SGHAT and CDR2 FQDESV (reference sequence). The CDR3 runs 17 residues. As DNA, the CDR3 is TGTGCCAGCAGCTCGGGACAGGGGGCCTATTATAATTCACCCCTCCACTTT. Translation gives CASSSGQGAYYNSPLHF.

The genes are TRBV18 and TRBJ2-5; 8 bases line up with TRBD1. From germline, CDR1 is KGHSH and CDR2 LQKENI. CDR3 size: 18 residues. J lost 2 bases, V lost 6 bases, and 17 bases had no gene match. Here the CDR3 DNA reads TGTGCCAGCTCCCCAAACAGGGGGGCAGGGGGCTATCAAGAGACCCAGTACTTC. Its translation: CASSPNRGAGGYQETQYF. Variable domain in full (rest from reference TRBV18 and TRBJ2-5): NAGVMQNPRHLVRRRGQEARLRCSPMKGHSHVYWYRQLPEEGLKFMVYLQKENIIDESGMPKERFSAEFPKEGPSILRIQQVVRGDSAAYFCASSPNRGAGGYQETQYFGPGTRLLVL.

CDR3 nucleotide sequence: TGCGCCAGCAGCTTGGGTCCGGGGGACGAGCAGTACGTC. As protein: CASSLGPGDEQYV. The rearrangement uses TRBV5-1 and TRBJ2-7; D possibly corresponds to TRBD2 (6 bases). The germline V gene has CDR1 SGHRS and CDR2 YFSETQ. The CDR3 has 13 amino acids. V was shortened by 0 bases and J by 5 bases, with 9 bases between the two germline ends.

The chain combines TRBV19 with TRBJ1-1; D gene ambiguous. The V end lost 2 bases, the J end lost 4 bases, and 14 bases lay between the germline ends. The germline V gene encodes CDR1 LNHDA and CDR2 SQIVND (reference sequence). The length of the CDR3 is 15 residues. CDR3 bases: TGTGCCAGTAGTATAACTGTAGCGACGGGCACTGAAGCTTTCTTT. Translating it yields CASSITVATGTEAFF.